These T cell receptor beta chains were read from a single sample in a study of cytomegalovirus exposure and HLA in healthy donors. Sequenced by immunoSEQ multiplex PCR; TCRdb stores in-frame clones only, minus some. The sample has approximately 150,000 clones, around 80% seen once; the top ten hold roughly an eighth. Sequences were obtained from PBMCs. All receptors derive from a woman between 40 and 55 years old in good health and CMV-seronegative. The CDR3 runs from the conserved cysteine through the conserved F or W. A D gene is named only where the DNA matches it firmly. Where a row states a size, it is once, few, many or the class of an expanded clone; other rows omit it.

j_call v_call clone_size d_call cdr3_aa cdr3_nt
TRBJ2-6 TRBV2 once - CASSDRGPGANVLTF TGTGCCAGCAGTGACAGGGGTCCTGGGGCCAACGTCCTGACTTTC
TRBJ2-7 TRBV11-2 - - CASSRLGGHRSEQYF TGTGCCAGCAGCCGGTTGGGAGGACATAGATCCGAGCAGTACTTC
TRBJ2-1 TRBV5-8 few TRBD2 CASSQGLGHNEQFF TGTGCCAGCAGCCAGGGACTAGGTCACAATGAGCAGTTCTTC
TRBJ1-2 TRBV28 - TRBD1 CASSSGQGGGKAPIYGYTF TGTGCCAGCAGTTCCGGACAGGGTGGAGGTAAAGCTCCTATCTATGGCTACACCTTC
TRBJ2-7 TRBV6-6 - TRBD1 CASRGWDRGFVEQYF TGTGCCAGCAGGGGATGGGACAGGGGATTTGTAGAGCAGTACTTC
TRBJ2-4 TRBV12-5 - TRBD2 CASGLVLAGGPENIQYF TGTGCTAGTGGTTTGGTACTAGCGGGGGGGCCGGAAAACATTCAGTACTTC
TRBJ1-2 TRBV25-1 once - CASKDSYGYTF TGTGCCAGCAAGGACAGCTATGGCTACACCTTC
TRBJ1-1 TRBV28 - - CASSSDGEMNTEAFF TGTGCCAGCAGTTCGGACGGGGAAATGAACACTGAAGCTTTCTTT
TRBJ2-5 TRBV5-4 - - CASSLDSGIQETQYF TGTGCCAGCAGCTTGGATTCGGGGATACAAGAGACCCAGTACTTC
TRBJ2-3 TRBV5-1 - - CASSLGTGAGTDTQYF TGCGCCAGCAGCTTGGGTACGGGCGCGGGAACAGATACGCAGTATTTT
TRBJ2-2 TRBV5-4 - - CASSLIRIGDLYTGELFF TGTGCCAGCAGCTTAATTCGGATAGGGGATCTATACACCGGGGAGCTGTTTTTT
TRBJ2-4 TRBV11-2 - TRBD1 CASSLVGRGRGNIQYF TGTGCCAGCAGCTTAGTAGGCAGGGGGCGAGGAAACATTCAGTACTTC
TRBJ2-7 TRBV5-1 - TRBD2 CASSLYPGTSGRSYEQYF TGCGCCAGCAGCTTGTACCCTGGGACTAGCGGGAGGTCCTACGAGCAGTACTTC
TRBJ1-1 TRBV18 few - CASSGMGGNTEAFF TGTGCCAGCTCGGGGATGGGAGGGAACACTGAAGCTTTCTTT
TRBJ2-3 TRBV2 few TRBD2 CASQSGGNTDTQYF TGTGCCAGCCAGAGCGGGGGGAACACAGATACGCAGTATTTT
TRBJ2-7 TRBV19 - - CASSRPGGYEQYF TGTGCCAGTAGTAGACCTGGGGGGTACGAGCAGTACTTC
TRBJ2-7 TRBV27 - TRBD1 CASSLGDRVNEQYF TGTGCCAGCAGTCTCGGGGACAGGGTCAACGAGCAGTACTTC
TRBJ2-5 TRBV5-1 - TRBD1 CASSLGGQIFQETQYF TGCGCCAGCAGCTTGGGGGGACAGATATTCCAAGAGACCCAGTACTTC
TRBJ2-5 TRBV7-6 - - CASSPTTSRETQYF TGTGCCAGCAGCCCTACGACTAGTAGAGAGACCCAGTACTTC
TRBJ1-2 TRBV10-1 once TRBD1 CASSKTGDGGYTF TGCGCCAGCAGCAAGACAGGGGATGGCGGCTACACCTTC
TRBJ1-6 TRBV6-5 - TRBD1 CASSSSRDSNSPLHF TGTGCCAGCAGTTCCTCCCGGGACAGCAATTCACCCCTCCACTTT
TRBJ1-1 TRBV6-6 - - CASSFGSRQGNTEAFF TGTGCCAGCAGTTTCGGGTCTAGGCAGGGGAACACTGAAGCTTTCTTT
TRBJ2-1 TRBV2 - - CASSIRTGLDEQFF TGTGCCAGCAGCATACGGACTGGCCTGGATGAGCAGTTCTTC
TRBJ2-6 TRBV28 - TRBD1 CASRWGQGTGANVLTF TGTGCCAGCAGATGGGGACAGGGGACTGGGGCCAACGTCCTGACTTTC
TRBJ1-1 TRBV30 - - CAWNRGGNTEAFF TGTGCCTGGAACCGAGGGGGGAACACTGAAGCTTTCTTT
TRBJ2-7 TRBV6-1 - - CASSRGDHPYEQYF TGTGCCAGCAGTCGCGGGGACCACCCCTACGAGCAGTACTTC
TRBJ2-3 TRBV6-5 - TRBD1 CASSRQGDTQYF TGTGCCAGCAGCCGACAGGGGGATACGCAGTATTTT
TRBJ1-1 TRBV28 - - CASKSRTEAFF TGTGCCAGCAAATCGAGGACTGAAGCTTTCTTT
TRBJ2-7 TRBV6-5 - - CASWGEGGRREQYF TGTGCCAGCTGGGGAGAAGGAGGGCGACGGGAGCAGTACTTC
TRBJ2-7 TRBV7-9 - TRBD1 CASSPGTVNEQYF TGTGCCAGCAGCCCCGGGACAGTCAACGAGCAGTACTTC
TRBJ1-1 TRBV2 - - CAITGQLAAEAFF TGTGCCATTACAGGACAGTTGGCGGCTGAAGCTTTCTTT
TRBJ2-2 TRBV7-9 - - CASSYVGGTGELFF TGTGCCAGCAGCTACGTCGGGGGCACCGGGGAGCTGTTTTTT
TRBJ1-1 TRBV19 - - CASSIRADSTEAFF TGTGCCAGTAGTATAAGAGCAGACAGCACTGAAGCTTTCTTT
TRBJ2-7 TRBV18 - - CASSPRQAQNYEQYF TGTGCCAGCTCTCCTAGACAGGCTCAAAACTACGAGCAGTACTTC
TRBJ2-5 TRBV19 - TRBD2 CASSIGAGGATQYF TGTGCCAGTAGTATAGGTGCGGGGGGTGCGACCCAGTACTTC
TRBJ2-7 TRBV30 - TRBD1 CAWGQGIAYEQYF TGTGCCTGGGGACAGGGAATAGCCTACGAGCAGTACTTC
TRBJ1-1 TRBV28 few - CASSLSQVRWEAFF TGTGCCAGCAGTTTATCCCAAGTGAGATGGGAAGCTTTCTTT
TRBJ2-7 TRBV28 - TRBD2 CASSPASGFSSYEQYF TGTGCCAGCAGTCCGGCTAGCGGGTTCAGCTCCTACGAGCAGTACTTC
TRBJ1-2 TRBV5-1 - - CASSPSAGADYYGYTF TGCGCCAGCAGCCCATCAGCGGGTGCGGACTACTATGGCTACACCTTC
TRBJ2-1 TRBV11-2 - TRBD2 CASSLVGAGNYNEQFF TGTGCCAGCAGCTTAGTAGGAGCGGGGAACTACAATGAGCAGTTCTTC
TRBJ2-2 TRBV15 - TRBD1 CATSRTDRGWNGELFF TGTGCCACCAGCAGAACGGACAGGGGATGGAACGGGGAGCTGTTTTTT
TRBJ2-1 TRBV4-1 - - CASSPQERSSYNEQFF TGCGCCAGCAGCCCGCAAGAGCGGAGCTCCTACAATGAGCAGTTCTTC
TRBJ1-3 TRBV28 - - CASITAGAIYF TGTGCCAGCATCACCGCGGGGGCCATATATTTT
TRBJ2-3 TRBV5-1 - - CASSLAGGYPSTDTQYF TGCGCCAGCAGCTTGGCTGGAGGGTACCCTAGCACAGATACGCAGTATTTT
TRBJ1-4 TRBV7-8 - - CASSSLHQGEKLFF TGTGCCAGCAGCTCACTACACCAGGGGGAAAAACTGTTTTTT